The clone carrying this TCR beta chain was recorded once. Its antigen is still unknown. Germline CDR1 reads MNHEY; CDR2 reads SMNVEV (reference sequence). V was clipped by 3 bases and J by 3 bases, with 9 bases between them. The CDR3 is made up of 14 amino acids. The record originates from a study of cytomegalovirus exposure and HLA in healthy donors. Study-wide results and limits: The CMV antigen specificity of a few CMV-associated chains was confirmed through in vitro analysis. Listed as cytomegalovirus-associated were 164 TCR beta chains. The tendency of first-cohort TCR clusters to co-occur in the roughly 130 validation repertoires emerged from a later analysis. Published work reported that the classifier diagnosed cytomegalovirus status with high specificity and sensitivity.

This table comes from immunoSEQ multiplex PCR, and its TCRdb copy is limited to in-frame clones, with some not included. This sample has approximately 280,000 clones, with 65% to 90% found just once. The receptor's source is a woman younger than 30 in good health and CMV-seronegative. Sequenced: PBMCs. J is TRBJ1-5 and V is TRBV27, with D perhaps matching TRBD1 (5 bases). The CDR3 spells CASSFQGINQPQHF. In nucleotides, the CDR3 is TGTGCCAGCAGTTTTCAGGGTATCAATCAGCCCCAGCATTTT.